This T cell receptor beta chain was retrieved from a study of blood T cell repertoires in COVID-19. This CDR3 is built from 14 residues. The V gene end was trimmed by 4 bases and the J gene end by 7 bases; junction bases not matched to a gene: 4. The germline CDR1 and CDR2 sequences are MNHEY and SMNVEV (reference sequence). TCRdb's copy holds only in-frame clones and misses some; the assay was immunoSEQ multiplex PCR. The sample contains some 87,000 clones, 81% of which appear only once. The chain couples TRBV27 to TRBJ2-1; 10 nucleotides match TRBD2. This clonotype originated in an elderly man with active or convalescent COVID-19. Input material: peripheral blood. CDR3 sequence (DNA): TGTGCCAGCAGTTCTAGCGGGGGAGGTAATGAGCAGTTCTTC. It translates to CASSSSGGGNEQFF.